These 4 T cell receptor beta chains were all obtained from the same sample, sequenced in a study of blood T cell repertoires in COVID-19. The table came from immunoSEQ multiplex PCR; TCRdb's copy has only in-frame clones and leaves some out. The sample records over 450,000 clones, about 88% being singletons. The sample comprised peripheral blood. Receptor source: a woman aged 45-59 years with COVID-19, enrolled during active disease.

Comment on this clone: Other DNA sequences from this sample encode an identical CDR3 as well. The chain has TRBV5-6 and TRBJ2-1, with a possible D match to TRBD1 (6 bases). The length of the CDR3 is 15 residues. V was pared by 1 base and J by 2 bases, with 10 bases between. The V gene's germline CDR1 is SGHDT and CDR2 YYEEEE. CDR3 sequence: CASSLPQGPYNEQFF. In nucleotides, the CDR3 is TGTGCCAGCAGCTTGCCCCAGGGGCCCTACAATGAGCAGTTCTTC.

The V call is TRBV5-1, the J call TRBJ1-1; no definite D call. V was shortened by 7 bases and J by 5 bases, with 18 bases between the two germline ends. Germline loops: CDR1 SGHRS, CDR2 YFSETQ. This CDR3 is 14 amino acids long. CDR3 residues: CASAAVEGGTEAFF. The DNA for the CDR3 is TGCGCCAGCGCAGCGGTGGAGGGTGGGACTGAAGCTTTCTTT. Full variable domain (remainder filled in from reference TRBV5-1 and TRBJ1-1): KAGVTQTPRYLIKTRGQQVTLSCSPISGHRSVSWYQQTPGQGLQFLFEYFSETQRNKGNFPGRFSGRQFSNSRSEMNVSTLELGDSALYLCASAAVEGGTEAFFGQGTRLTVV.

The CDR3 region has the DNA TGTGCCTGCGGGCGTCGGGGGGGTAACACCGGGGAGCTGTTTTTT. It yields the protein CACGRRGGNTGELFF. The chain joins TRBV24-1 to TRBJ2-2, with 8 bases identical to TRBD2. The CDR3 totals 15 residues. CDR1 is KGHDR, CDR2 SFDVKD, per germline. V shed 12 bases, J shed 2 bases, and the junction held 10 bases outside the gene matches.

CDR3 loop: CAIGQGAEDGYTF. The CDR3 DNA is TGTGCCATCGGACAGGGGGCTGAAGATGGCTACACCTTC. V gene TRBV10-3 combines with J gene TRBJ1-2; TRBD1 agrees at 11 bases. With 8 bases clipped from V and 6 bases from J, the junction kept 5 bases outside the gene matches. In germline, CDR1 is ENHRY, CDR2 SYGVKD. The CDR3 consists of 13 residues.